This T cell receptor beta chain came from a study of cytomegalovirus exposure and HLA in healthy donors. Findings and caveats of the study: Certain indistinguishable V segments, among them TRBV6-2 and TRBV6-3, were excluded. Researchers had no immune exposure information except CMV serostatus available.

Healthy bone marrow donors formed the donor group. Turning to this clone: What it binds is unknown.

With 60 Vbeta and 13 Jbeta primers, the PCR was carried out. Repertoires were generated with immunoSEQ multiplex PCR, while TCRdb's copy carries only in-frame clones and drops some. The repertoire holds roughly 130,000 clones, with around 70% as singletons. V lost 8 bases, J lost 0 bases, and 11 bases lay in between. This CDR3 is built from 14 residues. Looked up from germline, CDR1 is MNHNY and CDR2 is SVGAGI (reference sequence). The chain recombines TRBV6-6 with TRBJ1-3, with D possibly TRBD1 on 5 matching bases. Material: PBMCs. The sequence derives from an older woman in good health and CMV-seropositive. The CDR3 sequence: CASRQLNSGNTIYF. For the CDR3, the DNA is TGTGCCAGCCGACAGTTGAACTCTGGAAACACCATATATTTT.